The clone carrying this T cell receptor beta chain is a singleton in its sample. The data were taken from a study of blood T cell repertoires in COVID-19. On the study more broadly: From the United States, Italy and Spain came samples of acute and convalescent COVID-19. Sample material is recorded as cDNA or gDNA derived from T cells, B-cell-depleted T cells, or PBMCs.

Per the study methods: Amplification of reference gene primers was used by the study to estimate nucleated cell counts. Data came from immunoSEQ multiplex PCR; TCRdb stores just in-frame clones and leaves some out. That table supplies the V and J calls and clone size; D and trimming were determined from the DNA. This table has some 120,000 clones, about 90% appearing once. The sequencing sample was made of peripheral blood. The TCR comes from a woman aged 60-75 years with acute or convalescent COVID-19.

The chain's CDR3 is CASAGQGREAFF. The CDR3 region has the DNA TGTGCCAGCGCCGGACAGGGGCGTGAAGCTTTCTTT. This chain joins TRBV6-6 and TRBJ1-1; 9 bases are shared with TRBD1. V lost 8 bases and J lost 7; bases outside the gene matches: 5. This CDR3 is 12 amino acids long. From germline, CDR1 is MNHNY and CDR2 SVGAGI (reference sequence).